This section outlines one TCR beta chain sequence together with its context. The germline V gene has CDR1 LGHNA and CDR2 YSLEER. This CDR3 spans 13 amino acids. V lost 4 bases to trimming and J lost 4 bases, with 10 bases between them. This entry is derived from a study of T cells after yellow fever vaccination. Broader study findings: The CD4 compartment and the CD8 compartment contained a small share of clonotypes in common. Reappearance after the booster was observed for most primary-vaccination clones (about 95% CD4, roughly 90% CD8). Weaker overall, the secondary response nonetheless peaked faster (day 5 versus 15).

UMIs and a universal primer site were added when TCR cDNA was made by 5'RACE template switching. Each CDR3 protein is one row after TCRdb ran MiXCR on the 5' RACE reads. The table has approximately 96,000 distinct CDR3 sequences, 7.5% to 10% seen once. The chain employs TRBV4-3 and TRBJ2-5, with a possible D match to TRBD2 (5 bases). This receptor was taken from a man aged 18 to 29 who received the YFV17D yellow fever vaccine. The sample here was CD8+ T cells not binding an NS4B(214-222) dextramer, sorted from PBMCs, taken more than 13 days after the first yellow fever vaccination. The CDR3 DNA sequence: TGCGCCAGCAGCCCCGGACTCTTAGAGACCCAGTACTTC. Translated: CASSPGLLETQYF.